The 23 T cell receptor beta chains below come from one sample, sequenced in a study of T cells in Graves' hyperthyroidism and ophthalmopathy. The CDR3 regions of TCR beta were amplified from RNA transcripts. HTBI primers drove first-round RT-PCR of the TCR CDR3. One entry per CDR3 protein results from TCRdb running MiXCR on the multiplex PCR reads. The table shows 95,000 to 110,000 distinct CDR3 sequences, with about a sixth occurring only once. Sequencing was done on a sample of blood. The receptor set was obtained from a woman aged 50 to 60 with Graves' hyperthyroidism.

This clonotype was recorded many times. The V call is TRBV7-8, the J call TRBJ2-1; D is possibly TRBD1 or TRBD2 (5 bases each). The CDR3 is 17 residues long. The germline V gene encodes CDR1 SGHVS and CDR2 FQNEAQ. Trimming took off 5 bases at V and 0 bases at J, with 17 bases between the two ends. In DNA, the CDR3 is TGTGCCAGCAGCAAACGAGGGGCAGCCGGCTCCTACAATGAGCAGTTCTTC. Its translation is CASSKRGAAGSYNEQFF.

This clonotype was seen ten or more times. CDR3 coding DNA: TGTGCCAGCAGCTTAGTGGGGGAAACTGAAGCTTTCTTT. Protein sequence: CASSLVGETEAFF. The chain links TRBV7-9 to TRBJ1-1, with a weak D call TRBD1 (5 bases). CDR3 length equals 13 residues. The V gene lost 1 base and the J gene lost 5 bases, with 8 bases spanning the gap. CDR1 and CDR2 (germline): SEHNR, FQNEAQ (reference sequence).

Many counts were recorded for this clonotype. V usage is TRBV6-1 and J usage is TRBJ2-1, with TRBD2 identical over 14 bases. Losses at the gene ends were 6 bases for V and 9 bases for J; bases not matched to a gene: 13. The CDR3 length is 17 residues. Germline values: CDR1 MNHNS, CDR2 SASEGT. The CDR3 DNA follows: TGTGCCAGCAGCGAGACTAGCGGGAGGGCCGGGGGTAGTGAGCAGTTCTTC. It yields the protein CASSETSGRAGGSEQFF.

CDR3 loop: CASSLGPSEYNEQFF. For the CDR3, the DNA is TGTGCCAGCAGCTTGGGTCCTAGCGAATACAATGAGCAGTTCTTC. The chain links TRBV28 to TRBJ2-1; perhaps TRBD2 as D (6 bases). Germline lookup yields CDR1 MDHEN and CDR2 SYDVKM. The germline V and J ends were trimmed by 6 bases and 4 bases, with 16 bases remaining between them. The CDR3 sequence is 15 residues long.

This clonotype was counted many times. The rearrangement uses TRBV2 and TRBJ1-2, with 9 bases that match TRBD1. The CDR3 is 14 residues long. The V gene end was trimmed by 6 bases and the J gene end by 3 bases; junction bases not matched to a gene: 5. CDR1 SNHLY and CDR2 FYNNEI come from the germline V gene. The CDR3 loop is CASRSGQGHYGYTF. CDR3 coding DNA: TGTGCCAGCAGAAGCGGACAGGGGCACTATGGCTACACCTTC.

The V and J genes are TRBV6-5 and TRBJ1-1; 7 bases line up with TRBD1. V trimming: 4 bases; J trimming: 0 bases; junction bases outside the gene matches: 5. The CDR3 has 15 residues. Per the germline V gene, CDR1 is MNHEY and CDR2 is SVGAGI. DNA for the CDR3: TGTGCCAGCAGTTGGGAGACAGGGCTGAACACTGAAGCTTTCTTT. This gives the protein CASSWETGLNTEAFF.

In this sample, this clonotype turned up many times. This chain joins TRBV7-2 and TRBJ2-1, with D maybe TRBD2 (6 bases). The germline V gene has CDR1 SGHTA and CDR2 FQGNSA. Between the trimmed V and J ends, which lost 1 base and 8 bases, there was a span of 9 bases. This CDR3 spans 13 amino acids. In DNA form, the CDR3 reads TGTGCCAGCAGCTTAGGGACTATCGATGAGCAGTTCTTC. Translated, it gives CASSLGTIDEQFF.

This clonotype was counted ten times or more. The V gene is TRBV5-1, the J gene TRBJ2-1; tentative D call: TRBD1 (6 bases). CDR3 length equals 14 residues. Germline V gene sequence: CDR1 SGHRS, CDR2 YFSETQ. Trimming shortened V by 1 base and J by 10 bases, and 15 bases separated the two germline ends. In DNA, the CDR3 is TGCGCCAGCAGCTTGCCAACAGGGAATGGAGAGCAGTTCTTC. This translates into CASSLPTGNGEQFF.

This clonotype has more than one count but fewer than ten. It may be a read error: a sequence one base away is much more abundant. The chain carries TRBV9 and TRBJ2-1; 7 nucleotides agree with TRBD1. The CDR3 spans 13 residues. The germline CDR1 and CDR2 sequences are SGDLS and YYNGEE. The CDR3 sequence: CANSVQTGYEQFF. The CDR3 DNA reads TGTGCCAACAGCGTCCAGACAGGGTATGAGCAGTTCTTC.

The chain joins TRBV11-2 to TRBJ2-3; 9 nucleotides line up with TRBD2. The CDR3 contains 17 residues. Per germline, CDR1 SGHAT and CDR2 FQNNGV. V shed 2 bases, J shed 2 bases, and the junction held 8 bases outside the gene matches. Here the CDR3 DNA reads TGTGCCAGCAGCTTAAGAATAGCGGGGGTTTCCACAGATACGCAGTATTTT. This encodes CASSLRIAGVSTDTQYF.

This clonotype was observed at least ten times. V gene TRBV5-1 combines with J gene TRBJ2-7, with 7 bases that match TRBD1. Germline V gene sequence: CDR1 SGHRS, CDR2 YFSETQ. With 3 bases clipped from V and 0 bases from J, the junction kept 3 bases outside the gene matches. CDR3 length equals 14 residues. The CDR3 reads CASSSTGFSYEQYF. DNA of the CDR3: TGCGCCAGCAGCTCGACAGGGTTCTCCTACGAGCAGTACTTC.

This clonotype was counted at least ten times. A read error may produce the germline difference seen at one junction end. V and J are TRBV7-7 and TRBJ2-3; a possible D gene is TRBD2 (5 bases). Germline-derived CDR1 and CDR2 are SSHAT and FNYEAQ (reference sequence). CDR3 length: 13 amino acids. CDR3 sequence: CASSPLASDTQYF. The CDR3 region has the DNA TGTGCTAGCAGCCCCTTAGCGTCAGATACGCAGTATTTT.

This clonotype has ten or more counts. This sequence joins TRBV28 and TRBJ2-1, with 10 bases lining up with TRBD2. CDR1 and CDR2 from the germline V gene are MDHEN and SYDVKM. This CDR3 contains 17 residues. Trimming took 2 bases from V and 7 from J; bases not matched to a gene: 11. This chain's CDR3 is CASSLSIFSGRLNEQFF. CDR3 DNA: TGTGCCAGCAGTTTAAGTATTTTTAGCGGGAGGTTAAATGAGCAGTTCTTC.

This clonotype has at least ten counts. The chain recombines TRBV6-1 with TRBJ2-7; D might be TRBD1 (6 bases). Germline V gene data show CDR1 as MNHNS and CDR2 as SASEGT. V lost 7 bases, J lost 2 bases, and 18 bases lay in between. CDR3 size: 15 residues. DNA for the CDR3: TGTGCCAGCACCCCGGGACACCTTGGGACCTACGAGCAGTACTTC. Residues: CASTPGHLGTYEQYF.

CDR3 amino acids: CASSSSGRRSYNEQFF. As DNA, the CDR3 is TGTGCCAGCAGTTCCAGCGGGAGGAGGTCCTACAATGAGCAGTTCTTC. The genes are TRBV28 and TRBJ2-1; 9 nucleotides align to TRBD2. The V gene's germline CDR1 is MDHEN and CDR2 SYDVKM. The CDR3 covers 16 residues. V gave up 4 bases and J gave up 1 base; unmatched junction bases: 5.

As DNA, the CDR3 is TGCGCCAGCAGTGAGTTAGACCGTAGCGGTCAACACAATGAGCAGTTCTTC. Translated, it gives CASSELDRSGQHNEQFF. The genes are TRBV10-1 and TRBJ2-1, with a possible D match to TRBD2 (6 bases). Germline V gene data show CDR1 as WNHNN and CDR2 as SYGVQD (reference sequence). V lost 1 base and J lost 5, with 18 bases in between. The CDR3 sequence is 17 residues long.

This clonotype showed up many times. A read error may produce the germline difference seen at one junction end. The J gene is TRBJ2-7, the V gene TRBV6-1; 12 nucleotides line up with TRBD1. The CDR3 extends over 15 amino acids. Germline V gene lookup returns CDR1 MNHNS and CDR2 SASEGT. The CDR3 reads CASSDGTGGSHEQYF. The CDR3 coding sequence is TGTGCCAGCAGTGACGGGACAGGGGGCTCCCACGAGCAGTACTTC.

J is TRBJ2-7 and V is TRBV3-1; 8 bases fit TRBD2. The CDR3 has 15 residues. Trimming cost V 0 bases and J 6 bases; bases outside gene matches: 7. CDR1 is LGHDT, CDR2 YNNKEL, per germline (reference sequence). Written as DNA, the CDR3 is TGTGCCAGCAGCCAAGATGGGCGGGAGGACCCCGAGCAGTACTTC. Translated, it gives CASSQDGREDPEQYF.

The genes are TRBV28 and TRBJ1-5; D is perhaps TRBD1 (5 bases). This CDR3 has 12 amino acids. The V gene lost 9 bases and the J gene lost 5 bases, with 11 bases spanning the gap. Looked up from germline, CDR1 is MDHEN and CDR2 is SYDVKM. As DNA, the CDR3 is TGTGCCAGTGAAGGGACCGATCAGCCCCAGCATTTT. It translates to CASEGTDQPQHF.

V and J are TRBV7-9 and TRBJ2-1; TRBD1 matches 8 bases. Per the germline V gene, CDR1 is SEHNR and CDR2 is FQNEAQ (reference sequence). This CDR3 region has 16 residues. The V and J ends lost 2 bases and 0 bases, in that order; junction bases with no gene match: 3. CDR3 region: CASSLWTGSSYNEQFF. Written as DNA, the CDR3 is TGTGCCAGCAGCTTATGGACAGGGAGCTCCTACAATGAGCAGTTCTTC.

This clonotype was detected many times. This chain links TRBV4-1 with TRBJ1-5; TRBD1 might be the D (6 bases). Trimming shortened V by 0 bases and J by 2 bases, and 17 bases separated the two germline ends. CDR1 MGHRA and CDR2 YSYEKL come from the germline V gene. This CDR3 has 18 residues. DNA for the CDR3: TGCGCCAGCAGCCAAGAGGGTGGGGGCCGGTGGCGCAATCAGCCCCAGCATTTT. Its protein product is CASSQEGGGRWRNQPQHF.

This clonotype was observed many times. This chain links TRBV10-2 with TRBJ2-2; 7 bases match TRBD2. After removal of 7 bases from V and 1 base from J, the junction contained 6 bases not matched to a gene. The germline V gene has CDR1 WSHSY and CDR2 SAAADI. The CDR3 totals 15 residues. Here the CDR3 DNA reads TGCGCCAGCAACCCAGCGGGGCAGAACACCGGGGAGCTGTTTTTT. Protein product: CASNPAGQNTGELFF.

J is TRBJ1-5 and V is TRBV25-1; D may be TRBD1 (5 bases). The CDR3 consists of 16 residues. In germline, CDR1 is MGHDK, CDR2 SYGVNS. V was trimmed by 4 bases and J by 8 bases, leaving 21 bases between them. The CDR3 reads CASSAHSGTQSKPQHF. The DNA of the CDR3 is TGTGCCAGCAGTGCCCACTCAGGGACTCAATCAAAGCCCCAGCATTTT.